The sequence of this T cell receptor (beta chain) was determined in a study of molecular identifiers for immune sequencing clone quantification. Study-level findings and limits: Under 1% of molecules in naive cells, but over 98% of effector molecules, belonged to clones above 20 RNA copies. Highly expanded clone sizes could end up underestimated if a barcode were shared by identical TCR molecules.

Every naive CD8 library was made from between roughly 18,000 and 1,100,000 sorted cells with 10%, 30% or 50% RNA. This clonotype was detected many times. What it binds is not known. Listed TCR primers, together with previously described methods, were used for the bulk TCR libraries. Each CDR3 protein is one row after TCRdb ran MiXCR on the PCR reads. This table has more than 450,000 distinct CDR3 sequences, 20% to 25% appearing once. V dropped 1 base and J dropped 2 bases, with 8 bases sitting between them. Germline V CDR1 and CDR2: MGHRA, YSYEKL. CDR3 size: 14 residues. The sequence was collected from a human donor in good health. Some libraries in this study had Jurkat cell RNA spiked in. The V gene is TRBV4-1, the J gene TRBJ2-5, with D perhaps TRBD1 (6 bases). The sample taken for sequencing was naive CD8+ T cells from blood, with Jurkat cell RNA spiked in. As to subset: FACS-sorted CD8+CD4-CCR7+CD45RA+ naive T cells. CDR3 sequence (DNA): TGCGCCAGCAGCCAAGTAGGGGGACAAGAGACCCAGTACTTC. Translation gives CASSQVGGQETQYF.